The 18 T cell receptor beta chains below all came from one sample that was sequenced in a study of regulatory T cells in long-lasting Graves disease. Time point meaning: newly diagnosed GD, antithyroid drugs for less than 3 months. After RNA was extracted from PBMCs, the TCR library was made from it. Both iRepertoire HTBI primers and Arm-PCR of CDR3 regions were used to build the TCR beta libraries. TCRdb recomputed calls from the multiplex PCR reads with MiXCR, one row per CDR3 protein. The table includes around 450,000 distinct CDR3 sequences, approximately 15% detected once. Another study also made use of these data, one on T cells in Graves' hyperthyroidism and ophthalmopathy.

The source material was peripheral blood mononuclear cells (PBMCs), sampled at new diagnosis, from a patient treated with antithyroid drugs. The receptors were sampled from a woman aged 40-49 years with Graves disease.

In this sample, this clonotype turned up many times. V is TRBV5-1 and J is TRBJ1-2, with D possibly TRBD1 on 6 matching bases. The V and J ends lost 0 bases and 4 bases respectively, with 13 bases between them. Germline V gene sequence: CDR1 SGHRS, CDR2 YFSETQ. The CDR3 covers 15 residues. Written as DNA, the CDR3 is TGCGCCAGCAGCTTGGAGGCAGGGGTGGGCTATGGCTACACCTTC. Protein sequence: CASSLEAGVGYGYTF. The full variable domain, in which reference TRBV5-1 and TRBJ1-2 provide the parts outside the CDR3, is KAGVTQTPRYLIKTRGQQVTLSCSPISGHRSVSWYQQTPGQGLQFLFEYFSETQRNKGNFPGRFSGRQFSNSRSEMNVSTLELGDSALYLCASSLEAGVGYGYTFGSGTRLTVV.

This clonotype was detected many times. This chain connects TRBV11-3 to TRBJ1-2; 8 nucleotides align to TRBD1. Germline-derived CDR1 and CDR2 are SGHNT and YENEEA. J was trimmed by 4 bases and V by 5 bases; bases with no gene match: 9. CDR3 size: 15 residues. This chain's CDR3 is CASSNRDRNFYGYTF. The CDR3 bases are TGTGCCAGCAGCAACCGGGACAGGAATTTCTATGGCTACACCTTC. Combining the CDR3 with reference TRBV11-3 and TRBJ1-2 gives the whole variable domain EAGVVQSPRYKIIEKKQPVAFWCNPISGHNTLYWYLQNLGQGPELLIRYENEEAVDDSQLPKDRFSAERLKGVDSTLKIQPAELGDSAVYLCASSNRDRNFYGYTFGSGTRLTVV.

This clonotype came up many times. The V and J genes are TRBV28 and TRBJ2-3, with 10 bases lining up with TRBD1. The germline CDR1 and CDR2 sequences are MDHEN and SYDVKM. The CDR3 length is 15 residues. The trim removed 5 bases at V and 2 bases at J, leaving 4 bases unmatched. The CDR3 region is CASSRGTGDTDTQYF. In DNA form, the CDR3 reads TGTGCCAGCAGTCGCGGGACAGGGGACACAGATACGCAGTATTTT. Using reference TRBV28 and TRBJ2-3 for the parts outside the CDR3, the full variable domain is DVKVTQSSRYLVKRTGEKVFLECVQDMDHENMFWYRQDPGLGLRLIYFSYDVKMKEKGDIPEGYSVSREKKERFSLILESASTNQTSMYLCASSRGTGDTDTQYFGPGTRLTVL.

V is TRBV4-1 and J is TRBJ1-4, with D uncertain. V was trimmed by 5 bases and J by 0 bases, leaving 13 bases between them. Germline assignment: CDR1 MGHRA and CDR2 YSYEKL. The CDR3 is 16 amino acids. CDR3 coding DNA: TGCGCCAGCAGCTTACCTCGGGGTGCAACTAATGAAAAACTGTTTTTT. Translation gives CASSLPRGATNEKLFF.

Comments on this clonotype: A much larger clone lies a single base off, so this may be a read error. CDR3 residues: CASSWTSGSSTDTQYF. The CDR3 DNA is TGTGCCAGCAGTTGGACTAGCGGGAGTAGCACAGATACGCAGTATTTT. The chain uses TRBV28 and TRBJ2-3; 13 nucleotides line up with TRBD2. The CDR3 is made up of 16 amino acids. The germline gives CDR1 MDHEN, CDR2 SYDVKM. Germline trimming cut 4 bases from V and 0 bases from J; bases unmatched to any gene: 1.

This clonotype was counted ten times or more. This chain joins TRBV29-1 and TRBJ2-7, with 11 bases aligning to TRBD2. The CDR3 sequence is 15 residues long. From germline, CDR1 is SQVTM and CDR2 ANQGSEA. J lost 5 bases, V lost 7 bases, and 13 bases had no gene match. The CDR3 loop is CSALGLAGSDDEQYF. CDR3 sequence (DNA): TGCAGCGCCCTCGGACTAGCGGGTAGTGATGACGAGCAGTACTTC.

This clonotype was recorded at least ten times. The V and J genes are TRBV11-3 and TRBJ1-2; 9 bases are a match to TRBD1. Trimming took 1 base from V and 7 from J; bases not matched to a gene: 10. The V gene's germline CDR1 is SGHNT and CDR2 YENEEA. The CDR3 consists of 16 residues. The CDR3 here is CASSLVRWDRAVGYTF. CDR3 nucleotide sequence: TGTGCCAGCAGCTTAGTTCGTTGGGACAGGGCGGTTGGCTACACCTTC.

CDR3 protein: CSATRHGTSGDTQYF. The CDR3 DNA is TGCAGTGCTACCAGACACGGGACTAGTGGAGATACGCAGTATTTT. The V and J genes are TRBV20-1 and TRBJ2-3, with 8 bases fitting TRBD2. V trimming: 4 bases; J trimming: 5 bases; junction bases outside the gene matches: 11. CDR1 and CDR2 from the germline V gene are DFQATT and SNEGSKA (reference sequence). The CDR3 contains 15 residues.

Many counts were recorded for this clonotype. The rearrangement joins TRBV12-3 or TRBV12-4 to TRBJ2-7; D is undetermined. Trimming took off 2 bases at V and 0 bases at J, with 5 bases between the two ends. The CDR3 is 13 amino acids. Here the CDR3 DNA reads TGTGCCAGCAGTTTACTTAGCTCCTACGAGCAGTACTTC. As protein: CASSLLSSYEQYF.

There are many counts of this clonotype. The chain couples TRBV6-1 to TRBJ2-7; D could derive from TRBD1 or TRBD2 (5 bases each). Germline values: CDR1 MNHNS, CDR2 SASEGT. Trimming took 6 bases from V and 3 from J, leaving 15 bases between them. The CDR3 consists of 14 residues. The CDR3 loop is CASSRDPVGYEQYF. DNA of the CDR3: TGTGCCAGCAGCCGGGACCCCGTCGGCTACGAGCAGTACTTC.

This clonotype was found a few times. The chain links TRBV6-2 or TRBV6-3 to TRBJ2-6; D perhaps matches TRBD1 (5 bases). V shed 5 bases and J shed 0 bases, with 14 bases lying between them. There are 17 residues in the CDR3. The V gene's germline CDR1 is MNHEY and CDR2 SVGEGT. This chain's CDR3 is CASSVGHTISGANVLTF. In nucleotides, the CDR3 is TGTGCCAGCAGTGTCGGACACACTATCTCTGGGGCCAACGTCCTGACTTTC.

CDR3 amino acids: CASGPTTGQGIGYTF. The CDR3 nucleotides read TGTGCTAGTGGCCCTACCACCGGGCAGGGAATAGGCTACACCTTC. The rearrangement uses TRBV12-5 and TRBJ1-2; possibly TRBD1 for D (5 bases). This CDR3 comprises 15 residues. Per germline, CDR1 LGHNT and CDR2 FRNRAP. Trimming pared 6 bases from V and 8 bases from J, leaving 22 bases between.

This chain joins TRBV11-2 and TRBJ2-2; no clear D. The V gene's germline CDR1 is SGHAT and CDR2 FQNNGV. There are 15 residues in the CDR3. Between the trimmed V and J ends, which lost 4 bases and 2 bases, there was a span of 11 bases. The CDR3 here is CASSSHRSNTGELFF. CDR3 nucleotides: TGTGCCAGCAGCTCACATAGAAGTAACACCGGGGAGCTGTTTTTT. Combining the CDR3 with reference TRBV11-2 and TRBJ2-2 gives the whole variable domain EAGVAQSPRYKIIEKRQSVAFWCNPISGHATLYWYQQILGQGPKLLIQFQNNGVVDDSQLPKDRFSAERLKGVDSTLKIQPAKLEDSAVYLCASSSHRSNTGELFFGEGSRLTVL.

This clonotype was observed many times. The chain combines TRBV20-1 with TRBJ2-5; 11 bases align to TRBD1. This CDR3 is 14 amino acids long. With 6 bases clipped from V and 5 bases from J, the junction kept 8 bases outside the gene matches. CDR1 DFQATT and CDR2 SNEGSKA come from the germline V gene (reference sequence). CDR3 sequence: CSARTGGNRETQYF. DNA of the CDR3: TGCAGTGCGAGGACAGGGGGCAATCGGGAGACCCAGTACTTC.

In this sample, this clonotype turned up many times. The rearrangement links TRBV10-3 to TRBJ2-1; 9 bases fit TRBD1. The CDR3 spans 14 residues. The J segment lost 10 bases and the V segment lost 8 bases, leaving 12 bases of the junction unmatched. Per the germline V gene, CDR1 is ENHRY and CDR2 is SYGVKD. This CDR3 reads CAIWTGELINEQFF. Here the CDR3 DNA reads TGTGCCATCTGGACAGGGGAATTGATTAACGAGCAGTTCTTC.

The chain has TRBV19 and TRBJ1-5; no clear D. Germline V CDR1 and CDR2: LNHDA, SQIVND (reference sequence). The CDR3 covers 16 residues. V was cut by 6 bases and J by 3 bases, with 18 bases left in between. The CDR3 here is CASSLRHLNINQPQHF. In nucleotides, the CDR3 is TGTGCCAGTAGCCTCCGACACCTAAATATCAATCAGCCCCAGCATTTT.

In this sample, this clonotype turned up once. V is TRBV14 and J is TRBJ2-3; TRBD2 agrees at 14 bases. The CDR3 contains 16 residues. Germline assignment: CDR1 SGHDN and CDR2 FVKESK. Trimming took 1 base from V and 6 from J; bases not matched to a gene: 3. Here the CDR3 DNA reads TGTGCCAGCAGCCAAGTGACTAGCGGGAGGGCCGATACGCAGTATTTT. Protein: CASSQVTSGRADTQYF.

This clonotype has a count of ten or more. The chain is built from TRBV18 and TRBJ2-6; D is unclear. Germline V gives CDR1 KGHSH, CDR2 LQKENI. The CDR3 has 15 amino acids. With 2 bases removed from V and 5 bases from J, the gap between germline ends came to 10 bases. The CDR3 loop reads CASSPGIERANVLTF. CDR3 nucleotide sequence: TGTGCCAGCTCACCAGGGATAGAAAGGGCCAACGTCCTGACTTTC.